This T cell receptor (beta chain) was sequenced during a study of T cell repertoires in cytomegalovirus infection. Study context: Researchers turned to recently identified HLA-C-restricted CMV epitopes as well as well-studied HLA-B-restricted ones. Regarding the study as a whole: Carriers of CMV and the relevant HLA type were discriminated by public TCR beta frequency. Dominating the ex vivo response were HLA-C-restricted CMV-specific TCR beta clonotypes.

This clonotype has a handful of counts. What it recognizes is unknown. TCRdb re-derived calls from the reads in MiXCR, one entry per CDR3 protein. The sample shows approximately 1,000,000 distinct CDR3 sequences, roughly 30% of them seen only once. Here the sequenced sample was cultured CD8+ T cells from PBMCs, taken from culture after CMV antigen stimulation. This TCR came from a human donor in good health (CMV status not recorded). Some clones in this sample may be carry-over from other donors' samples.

CDR3 residues: CASSLRGFKDTTDTQYF. CDR3 coding DNA: TGTGCCAGCAGCTTAAGGGGTTTTAAGGACACAACAGATACGCAGTATTTT. The chain is built from TRBV7-9 and TRBJ2-3; TRBD1 might be the D (5 bases). This CDR3 has 17 residues. V was clipped by 2 bases and J by 3 bases, with 18 bases between them. CDR1 and CDR2 (germline): SEHNR, FQNEAQ (reference sequence).